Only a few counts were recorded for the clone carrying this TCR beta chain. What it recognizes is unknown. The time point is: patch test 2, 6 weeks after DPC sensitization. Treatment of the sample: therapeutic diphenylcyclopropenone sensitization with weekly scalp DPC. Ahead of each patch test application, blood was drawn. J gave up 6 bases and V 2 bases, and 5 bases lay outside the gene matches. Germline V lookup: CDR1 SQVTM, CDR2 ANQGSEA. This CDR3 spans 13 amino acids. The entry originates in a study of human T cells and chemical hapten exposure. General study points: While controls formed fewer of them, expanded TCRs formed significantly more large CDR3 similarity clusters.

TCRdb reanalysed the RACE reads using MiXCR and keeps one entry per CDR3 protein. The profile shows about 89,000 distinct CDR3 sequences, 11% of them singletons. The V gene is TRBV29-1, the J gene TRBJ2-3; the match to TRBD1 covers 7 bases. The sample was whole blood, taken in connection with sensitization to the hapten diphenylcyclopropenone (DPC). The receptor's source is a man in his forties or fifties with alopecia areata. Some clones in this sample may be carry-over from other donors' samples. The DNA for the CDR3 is TGCAGCGTTGAAACAGGGGCTGCGGATACGCAGTATTTT. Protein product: CSVETGAADTQYF.